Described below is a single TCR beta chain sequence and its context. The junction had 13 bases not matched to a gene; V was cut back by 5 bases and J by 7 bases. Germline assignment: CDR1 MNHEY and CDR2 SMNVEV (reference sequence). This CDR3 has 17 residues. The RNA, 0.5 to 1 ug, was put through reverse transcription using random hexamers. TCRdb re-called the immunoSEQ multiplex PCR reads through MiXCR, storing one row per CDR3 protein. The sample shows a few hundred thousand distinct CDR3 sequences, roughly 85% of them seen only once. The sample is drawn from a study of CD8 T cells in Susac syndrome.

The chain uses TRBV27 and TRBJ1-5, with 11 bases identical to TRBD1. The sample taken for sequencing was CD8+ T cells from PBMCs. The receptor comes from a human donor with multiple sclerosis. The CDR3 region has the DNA TGTGCCAGCAGTCCTATATGGGGACAGGGGGTAGGCCAGCCCCAGCATTTT. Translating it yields CASSPIWGQGVGQPQHF.